These 26 T cell receptor beta chains originate from one sample sequenced in a study of cytomegalovirus exposure and HLA in healthy donors. The PCR employed 60 Vbeta primers together with 13 Jbeta primers. Method: immunoSEQ multiplex PCR; TCRdb's copy keeps in-frame clones and lacks some. The sample includes 150,000 or so clones, approximately 80% seen only once; the top ten take more than 3%. Sequenced material: PBMCs. All receptors come from a male donor in good health and CMV-seronegative.

The gene calls are TRBV10-3 and TRBJ1-5; D is unclear. This CDR3 comprises 13 residues. Trimming stripped 11 bases from V and 7 bases from J, with 18 bases between. The V gene's germline CDR1 is ENHRY and CDR2 SYGVKD. In DNA, the CDR3 is TGTGCCGCCAACGGGGTTGAGGGCCAGCCCCAGCATTTT. Translated: CAANGVEGQPQHF.

The chain links TRBV15 to TRBJ2-7; TRBD1 matches 7 bases. Germline-derived CDR1 and CDR2 are LNHNV and YYDKDF (reference sequence). V was pared by 4 bases and J by 4 bases, with 13 bases of the junction left unmatched. CDR3 size: 16 residues. CDR3 DNA: TGTGCCACCAGCACTACCCACAGGGGCCTTCATTACGAGCAGTACTTC. It encodes CATSTTHRGLHYEQYF.

V is TRBV10-3 and J is TRBJ2-2, with 11 bases that match TRBD2. The V segment lost 5 bases and the J segment 5 bases; nucleotides outside the gene matches: 7. Germline lookup yields CDR1 ENHRY and CDR2 SYGVKD. The CDR3 runs 16 residues. The CDR3 loop reads CAISTTSGSGTGELFF. The CDR3 region has the DNA TGTGCCATCAGTACTACTAGCGGGAGTGGGACCGGGGAGCTGTTTTTT.

The gene calls are TRBV11-2 and TRBJ1-2; the match to TRBD1 covers 7 bases. The CDR3 is 15 residues long. J lost 4 bases, V lost 4 bases, and 9 bases had no gene match. Germline CDR1 and CDR2: SGHAT and FQNNGV. The CDR3 DNA is TGTGCCAGCAGCTCCTTCGCCGGGACAGTCTATGGCTACACCTTC. It yields the protein CASSSFAGTVYGYTF. Drawing the rest from reference TRBV11-2 and TRBJ1-2, the complete variable domain is EAGVAQSPRYKIIEKRQSVAFWCNPISGHATLYWYQQILGQGPKLLIQFQNNGVVDDSQLPKDRFSAERLKGVDSTLKIQPAKLEDSAVYLCASSSFAGTVYGYTFGSGTRLTVV.

The V and J genes are TRBV7-9 and TRBJ2-7; 12 nucleotides align to TRBD2. Germline V lookup: CDR1 SEHNR, CDR2 FQNEAQ (reference sequence). There are 18 residues in the CDR3. Trimming took 2 bases from V and 3 from J; bases not matched to a gene: 11. CDR3 nucleotides: TGTGCCAGCAGCTTATCTAGCGGGAGGGGAGACCTGGGCTACGAGCAGTACTTC. Protein: CASSLSSGRGDLGYEQYF.

This chain joins TRBV30 and TRBJ2-1; 14 bases align to TRBD2. CDR1 is GTSNPN and CDR2 is SVGIG in the germline V gene (reference sequence). J lost 8 bases, V lost 2 bases, and 5 bases had no gene match. This CDR3 region has 15 residues. The CDR3 DNA sequence: TGTGCCTGGAGTATCGGACTAGCGGGAGGCTATGAGCAGTTCTTC. It encodes CAWSIGLAGGYEQFF.

This chain uses TRBV18 with TRBJ2-7; 11 bases fit TRBD2. Germline lookup yields CDR1 KGHSH and CDR2 LQKENI. After removal of 0 bases from V and 3 bases from J, the junction contained 7 bases not matched to a gene. This CDR3 region has 17 residues. CDR3 protein: CASSPPGRGTSGYEQYF. DNA for the CDR3: TGTGCCAGCTCACCACCGGGCAGGGGGACTAGCGGCTACGAGCAGTACTTC.

This clone occurred a few times. The CDR3 reads CASSPITGGVYGYTF. The CDR3 DNA is TGTGCCAGCAGCCCAATTACAGGGGGCGTTTATGGCTACACCTTC. The chain combines TRBV6-5 with TRBJ1-2, with TRBD1 matching over 9 bases. V lost 6 bases, J lost 5 bases, and 10 bases stayed unmatched. From germline, CDR1 is MNHEY and CDR2 SVGAGI. This CDR3 comprises 15 residues.

The rearrangement uses TRBV15 and TRBJ2-1, with a possible D match to TRBD2 (5 bases). The germline gives CDR1 LNHNV, CDR2 YYDKDF (reference sequence). CDR3 size: 16 residues. With 0 bases removed from V and 2 bases from J, the gap between germline ends came to 11 bases. CDR3: CATSRDMAGAYNEQFF. The CDR3 region has the DNA TGTGCCACCAGCAGAGATATGGCGGGCGCCTACAATGAGCAGTTCTTC.

This chain connects TRBV19 to TRBJ2-1, with 9 bases that match TRBD2. The CDR3 sequence is 14 residues long. J lost 6 bases, V lost 6 bases, and 6 bases had no gene match. Looked up from germline, CDR1 is LNHDA and CDR2 is SQIVND (reference sequence). CDR3 sequence reads: CASRGSGRVNEQFF. DNA for the CDR3: TGTGCCAGTAGGGGTAGCGGGAGAGTCAATGAGCAGTTCTTC. The whole variable domain, filled in from reference TRBV19 and TRBJ2-1, reads DGGITQSPKYLFRKEGQNVTLSCEQNLNHDAMYWYRQDPGQGLRLIYYSQIVNDFQKGDIAEGYSVSREKKESFPLTVTSAQKNPTAFYLCASRGSGRVNEQFFGPGTRLTVL.

The J gene is TRBJ1-2, the V gene TRBV28; TRBD1 matches 7 bases. The CDR3 loop spans 14 amino acids. CDR1 and CDR2 from the germline V gene are MDHEN and SYDVKM. The V and J ends lost 6 bases and 0 bases, in that order; junction bases with no gene match: 4. The CDR3 DNA sequence: TGTGCCAGCAGACTACAGGGGACTAACTATGGCTACACCTTC. Encoded protein: CASRLQGTNYGYTF.

The gene calls are TRBV4-3 and TRBJ2-1; D is perhaps TRBD2 (5 bases). With 3 bases removed from V and 0 bases from J, the gap between germline ends came to 12 bases. The germline V gene has CDR1 LGHNA and CDR2 YSLEER. The CDR3 loop spans 16 amino acids. The CDR3 region has the DNA TGCGCCAGCAGCCAGAGCCGGGATTCCTCCTACAATGAGCAGTTCTTC. Translated: CASSQSRDSSYNEQFF.

V usage is TRBV7-6 and J usage is TRBJ2-1, with 11 bases matching TRBD2. With V trimmed by 3 bases and J by 6 bases, 7 bases remained unmatched. The germline CDR1 and CDR2 sequences are SGHVS and FNYEAQ. The CDR3 sequence is 16 residues long. The CDR3 DNA follows: TGTGCCAGCAGCTTCTCTAGCGGGAGGAATGGCAATGAGCAGTTCTTC. It specifies CASSFSSGRNGNEQFF.

The chain joins TRBV27 to TRBJ2-1; TRBD1 matches at 7 bases. There are 13 residues in the CDR3. V shed 3 bases, J shed 10 bases, and the junction held 6 bases outside the gene matches. CDR1 and CDR2 (germline): MNHEY, SMNVEV (reference sequence). CDR3 sequence: CASSFLDRVEQFF. The CDR3 DNA reads as TGTGCCAGCAGTTTCCTCGACAGGGTCGAGCAGTTCTTC.

This clone was found a few times. The V and J genes are TRBV18 and TRBJ1-4, with TRBD1 identical over 9 bases. CDR3 length: 17 residues. The V segment lost 3 bases and the J segment 0 bases; nucleotides outside the gene matches: 5. Germline CDR1 reads KGHSH; CDR2 reads LQKENI. The CDR3 bases are TGTGCCAGCTCACCCGGGACAGGGACCGCAACTAATGAAAAACTGTTTTTT. Translation gives CASSPGTGTATNEKLFF. The entire variable domain, with the rest obtained from reference TRBV18 and TRBJ1-4, is as follows: NAGVMQNPRHLVRRRGQEARLRCSPMKGHSHVYWYRQLPEEGLKFMVYLQKENIIDESGMPKERFSAEFPKEGPSILRIQQVVRGDSAAYFCASSPGTGTATNEKLFFGSGTQLSVL.

The rearrangement links TRBV7-2 to TRBJ2-2; tentatively, D is TRBD2 (6 bases). Germline CDR1 reads SGHTA; CDR2 reads FQGNSA. Trimming removed 4 bases at V and 5 bases at J, with 14 bases between. This CDR3 comprises 15 residues. As DNA, the CDR3 is TGTGCCAGCAGCTCACCGGGACTGGGGACCGGGGAGCTGTTTTTT. Translating gives CASSSPGLGTGELFF.

The V gene is TRBV2, the J gene TRBJ1-1, with no clear D. V lost 1 base and J 3 bases, leaving 6 bases between the germline ends. The CDR3 spans 13 residues. Germline V gene lookup returns CDR1 SNHLY and CDR2 FYNNEI. The CDR3 loop is CASSEGWHTEAFF. The CDR3 nucleotides read TGTGCCAGCAGTGAAGGCTGGCACACTGAAGCTTTCTTT.

This chain connects TRBV7-2 to TRBJ1-5; D call uncertain. The CDR3 runs to 14 residues. Germline V gene data show CDR1 as SGHTA and CDR2 as FQGNSA. V lost 5 bases, J lost 3 bases, and 11 bases lay in between. CDR3 in amino acids: CASSLAGYNQPQHF. In nucleotides, the CDR3 is TGTGCCAGCAGCCTGGCGGGTTACAATCAGCCCCAGCATTTT.

The J gene is TRBJ1-2, the V gene TRBV6-6; no clear D gene. The CDR3 consists of 12 residues. Trimming took 10 bases from V and 5 from J, leaving 14 bases between them. Germline V CDR1 and CDR2: MNHNY, SVGAGI (reference sequence). The CDR3 coding sequence is TGTGCCACCTTACTCGCTGATTATGGCTACACCTTC. Amino acid sequence: CATLLADYGYTF.

The CDR3 loop is CASSQLAGANTEAFF. CDR3 bases: TGTGCCAGCAGCCAACTAGCCGGCGCCAACACTGAAGCTTTCTTT. The chain links TRBV7-9 to TRBJ1-1; no firm D call. Germline V CDR1 and CDR2: SEHNR, FQNEAQ (reference sequence). V was shortened by 5 bases and J by 2 bases, with 15 bases between the two germline ends. This CDR3 region has 15 residues.

V gene TRBV28 combines with J gene TRBJ2-7; D possibly corresponds to TRBD1 (6 bases). V lost 11 bases, J lost 0 bases, and 17 bases lay in between. Germline V gene lookup returns CDR1 MDHEN and CDR2 SYDVKM. The CDR3 is made up of 14 amino acids. The CDR3: CAASPAGDSYEQYF. The DNA of the CDR3 is TGTGCCGCCAGCCCCGCAGGGGACTCCTACGAGCAGTACTTC.

The chain has TRBV5-1 and TRBJ1-2; no definite D call. The CDR3 extends over 12 amino acids. The germline V gene has CDR1 SGHRS and CDR2 YFSETQ. V lost 3 bases, J lost 6 bases, and 9 bases lay in between. The CDR3: CASSSLTDGYTF. CDR3 bases: TGCGCCAGCAGCTCCTTAACTGATGGCTACACCTTC. Full variable domain (outside the CDR3, taken from reference TRBV5-1 and TRBJ1-2): KAGVTQTPRYLIKTRGQQVTLSCSPISGHRSVSWYQQTPGQGLQFLFEYFSETQRNKGNFPGRFSGRQFSNSRSEMNVSTLELGDSALYLCASSSLTDGYTFGSGTRLTVV.

This clone was detected a few times. This chain connects TRBV13 to TRBJ2-5, with 8 bases that match TRBD2. Germline V lookup: CDR1 PRHDT, CDR2 FYEKMQ (reference sequence). This CDR3 has 18 residues. V lost 2 bases to trimming and J lost 0 bases; unmatched junction nucleotides: 11. CDR3 coding DNA: TGTGCCAGCAGCTTACGCCCGACGCGGGGGGTGTACCAAGAGACCCAGTACTTC. Translation gives CASSLRPTRGVYQETQYF.

The rearrangement links TRBV5-1 to TRBJ2-3; D unclear. In germline, CDR1 is SGHRS, CDR2 YFSETQ. The V end lost 3 bases, the J end lost 2 bases, and 13 bases lay between the germline ends. This CDR3 is built from 15 residues. For the CDR3, the DNA is TGCGCCAGCAGCTCCCTAGTGGAGCTCACAGATACGCAGTATTTT. It codes for CASSSLVELTDTQYF.

The rearrangement joins TRBV7-2 to TRBJ2-7, with 8 bases fitting TRBD1. The V gene's germline CDR1 is SGHTA and CDR2 FQGNSA. V lost 2 bases to trimming and J lost 5 bases; unmatched junction nucleotides: 8. The length of the CDR3 is 15 residues. The CDR3 sequence is CASSLSGQGADEQYF. The CDR3 coding sequence is TGTGCCAGCAGCTTAAGTGGTCAGGGGGCCGACGAGCAGTACTTC.

The rearrangement links TRBV4-1 to TRBJ2-1; 11 bases map to TRBD2. Germline CDR1 reads MGHRA; CDR2 reads YSYEKL. The CDR3 has 15 amino acids. With 0 bases clipped from V and 15 bases from J, the junction kept 10 bases outside the gene matches. The CDR3 here is CASSQDRLAGPLRFF. In DNA form, the CDR3 reads TGCGCCAGCAGCCAAGACCGACTAGCGGGACCCCTAAGGTTCTTC.